The source of this T cell receptor beta chain is a study of blood T cell repertoires in COVID-19 (dated by TCRdb to the early 2020s). Regarding the study in general: Samples covering the acute and convalescent phases of COVID-19 were provided by collaborators in the United States, Italy and Spain. The prospective study material was composed of cDNA or gDNA derived from T cells, B-cell-depleted T cells, or PBMCs. The dataset comprised deeply sampled blood TCRbeta repertoires from subjects exposed to, actively infected with, or recovered from COVID-19. The repertoires were released in a freely available public database intended as a resource for research on the immune response to SARS-CoV-2. The samples were drawn from two sources: the first 160 participants of the ongoing ImmuneRACE study, and 1,000 to 1,500 subjects contributed by 6 global collaborators. The sample metadata nearly always contained a de-identified subject ID, COVID-19 status, age in years and sex. Where available, HLA class I and class II types were taken from metadata supplied by the sample provider and were not determined by assay-based typing. Results the study describes overall, beyond this receptor: The amount of clinical and demographic metadata varied by source and participant and was provided uncurated.

Each collaborating institution followed its own protocols to collect whole blood in K2EDTA tubes. For TCRbeta analysis, collaborators shipped samples as frozen whole blood, isolated PBMCs, or DNA extracted from either of those sample types. CDR1 and CDR2, looked up from the germline V gene (reference sequence), are LGHDT and YNNKEL. There are 14 amino acids in the CDR3, from cysteine to phenylalanine inclusive. Left in the record is the CDR3 DNA by itself, 42 bases read in frame from the first base. V has 4 bases trimmed and J has 1 base trimmed; junction bases matching no gene number 3. TCRbeta CDR3 regions were amplified from genomic DNA by means of the immunoSEQ Assay, a bias-controlled multiplex PCR. On the study's bioinformatics: Within the assay, amplification of reference gene primers was used to estimate how many nucleated cells each sample contained. To quantify the absolute abundance of each unique TCRbeta CDR3 rearrangement, sequence reads were collapsed and filtered. For each sample, productive Simpson clonality was calculated as the square root of Simpson's diversity index over productive rearrangements. The source is immuneACCESS, and TCRdb retained only in-frame sequences with V and J called. Part of the clones is not carried over; for the studies checked, unresolved V genes explain less than half of this, and the remainder is unexplained. V and J calls and clone size follow that table, whereas D and trimming were derived from the DNA. For this sample the table gives approximately 77,000 clones, of which around 90% were detected only once. The ten largest account for approximately 4.3% of the sample.

About this clone itself: The antigen it binds to is not known. The record has no base qualities; no much larger clone is one base away.

The TCR originated in a man in his forties or fifties with active COVID-19. The chain uses TRBV3-1 (or the pseudogene TRBV3-2) and TRBJ1-1; the central 7 bases match TRBD1. The sequencing sample was made of peripheral blood. CDR3 reads: CASSLGQRNTEAFF. The sequenced DNA: TGTGCCAGCAGCCTGGGACAGAGGAACACTGAAGCTTTCTTT.